This T cell receptor beta chain emerged from a study of lymphopenia after photon versus proton radiotherapy. Germline trimming cut 0 bases from V and 6 bases from J; bases unmatched to any gene: 6. There are 14 residues in the CDR3. Per the germline V gene, CDR1 is SGDLS and CDR2 is YYNGEE. Regarding this clone: As yet, its antigen is unknown.

Method: immunoSEQ multiplex PCR; TCRdb's copy keeps in-frame clones and lacks some. The sample contains 55,000 to 70,000 clones, approximately 91% of which appear only once. General study points: Relative stability marked proton patients; photon patients lost diversity and naive cells. Only patients who died were analyzed for survival; proton advantage is unproven. Post-nadir TCR diversity decline inversely tracked overall survival among those who died. Oligoclonal CD8+ Temra expansion after nadir drove photon patients' diversity drop.

This chain connects TRBV9 to TRBJ2-7; TRBD2 matches 7 bases. The sequenced sample was peripheral blood, obtained from a patient treated with photon-based radiotherapy. The TCR originated in a woman in her seventies with pancreatic cancer. CDR3 nucleotide sequence: TGTGCCAGCAGCGTAGTGAGCGGGATGGGCGAGCAGTACTTC. Its translation is CASSVVSGMGEQYF.